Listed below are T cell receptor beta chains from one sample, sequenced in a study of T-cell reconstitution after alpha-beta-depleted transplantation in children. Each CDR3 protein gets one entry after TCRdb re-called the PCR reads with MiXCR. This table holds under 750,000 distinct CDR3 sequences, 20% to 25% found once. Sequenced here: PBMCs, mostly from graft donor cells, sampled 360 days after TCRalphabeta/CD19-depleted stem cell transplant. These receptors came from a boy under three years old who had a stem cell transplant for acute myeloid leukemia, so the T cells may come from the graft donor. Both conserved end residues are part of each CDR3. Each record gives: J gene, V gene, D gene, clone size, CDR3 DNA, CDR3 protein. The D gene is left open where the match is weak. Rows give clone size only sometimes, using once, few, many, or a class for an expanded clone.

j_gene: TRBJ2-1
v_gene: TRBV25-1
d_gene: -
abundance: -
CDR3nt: TGTGCCAGCAGCCCAGGGATTGAGCAGTTCTTC
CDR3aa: CASSPGIEQFF

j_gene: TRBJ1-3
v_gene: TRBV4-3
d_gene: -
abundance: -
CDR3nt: TGCGCCAGCAGCCACGTGCTGACGGGACTCACGACGGAGGGAAACACCATATATTTT
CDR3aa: CASSHVLTGLTTEGNTIYF

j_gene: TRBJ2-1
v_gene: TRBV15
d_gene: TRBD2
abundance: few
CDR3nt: TGTGCCACCAGCAGCGACAGACCGGGAGGGGGAATTTTCTTC
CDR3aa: CATSSDRPGGGIFF

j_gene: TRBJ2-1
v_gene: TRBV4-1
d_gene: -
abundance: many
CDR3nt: TGCGCCAGCAGCCAAGAAGGCCAGGGTAGCAATGAGCAGTTCTTC
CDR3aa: CASSQEGQGSNEQFF

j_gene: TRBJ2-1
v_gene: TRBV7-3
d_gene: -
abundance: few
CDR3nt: TGTGCCAGCAGCCTCTCGACAGACTACAATGAGCAGTTCTTC
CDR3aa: CASSLSTDYNEQFF

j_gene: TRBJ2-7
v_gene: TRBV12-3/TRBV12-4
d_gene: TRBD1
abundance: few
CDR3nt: TGTGCCAGCAGTCGACAGGGCCGACGCGAGCAGTACTTC
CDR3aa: CASSRQGRREQYF

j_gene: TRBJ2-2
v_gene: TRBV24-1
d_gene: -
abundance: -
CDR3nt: TGTGCCACCAGGGGGTATGACACCGGGGAGCTGTTTTTT
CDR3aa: CATRGYDTGELFF

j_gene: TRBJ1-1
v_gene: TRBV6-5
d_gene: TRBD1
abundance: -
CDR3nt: TGTGCCAGCAGTTACTCGCGAGACAGGGGGTCTGAAGCTTTCTTT
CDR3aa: CASSYSRDRGSEAFF

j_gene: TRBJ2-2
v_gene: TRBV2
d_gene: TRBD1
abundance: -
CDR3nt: TGTGCCAGCGGCCGGGACAGCAACACCGGGGAGCTGTTTTTT
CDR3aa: CASGRDSNTGELFF

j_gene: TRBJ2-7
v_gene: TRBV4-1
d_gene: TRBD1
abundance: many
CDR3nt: TGCGCCAGCAGCCAAGTCTGGGACAGGGTGGAAGAGCAGTACTTC
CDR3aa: CASSQVWDRVEEQYF

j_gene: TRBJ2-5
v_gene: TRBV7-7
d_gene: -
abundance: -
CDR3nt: TGTGCCAGCAGCTTATCCAGAACTCAAGAGACCCAGTACTTC
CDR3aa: CASSLSRTQETQYF

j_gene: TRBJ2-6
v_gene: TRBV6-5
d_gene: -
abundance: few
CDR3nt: TGTGCCCACAAGGACAGGGCCAACGTCCTGACTTTC
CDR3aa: CAHKDRANVLTF

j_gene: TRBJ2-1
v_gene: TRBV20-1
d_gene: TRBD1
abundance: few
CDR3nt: TGCAGTGCTAGAGATAGTCGGGGACAGGGCGACAATGAGCAGTTCTTC
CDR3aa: CSARDSRGQGDNEQFF

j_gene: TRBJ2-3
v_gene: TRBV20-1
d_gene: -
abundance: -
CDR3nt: TGCAGTGCCGCTCTCCTACGTCTCGGCACAGATACGCAGTATTTT
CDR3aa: CSAALLRLGTDTQYF

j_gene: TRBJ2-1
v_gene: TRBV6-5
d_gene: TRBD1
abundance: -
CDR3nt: TGTGCCAGCGTGGACAGGGCCAATGAGCAGTTCTTC
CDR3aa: CASVDRANEQFF

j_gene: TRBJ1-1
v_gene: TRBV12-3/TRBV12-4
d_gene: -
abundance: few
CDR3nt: TGTGCCAGCATCCATAACACTGAAGCTTTCTTT
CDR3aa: CASIHNTEAFF

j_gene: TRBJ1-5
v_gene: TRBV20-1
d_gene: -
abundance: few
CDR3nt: TGCAGTGCTAGAGTCAGGGGTTACAATCAGCCCCAGCATTTT
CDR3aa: CSARVRGYNQPQHF

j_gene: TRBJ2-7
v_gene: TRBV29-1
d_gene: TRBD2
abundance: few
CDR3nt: TGCAGCGCCGTCCTAGCGGGGGGGCCCTACGAGCAGTACTTC
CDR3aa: CSAVLAGGPYEQYF

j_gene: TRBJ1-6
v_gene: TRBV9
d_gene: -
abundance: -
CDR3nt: TGTGCCAGCAGCGTTAACTCACAGTCACCCCTCCACTTT
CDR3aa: CASSVNSQSPLHF

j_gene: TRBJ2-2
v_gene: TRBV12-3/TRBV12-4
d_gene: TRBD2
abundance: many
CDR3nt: TGTGCCAGCAGTCCCAACCGGGGGGCCGGGGAGCTGTTTTTT
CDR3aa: CASSPNRGAGELFF

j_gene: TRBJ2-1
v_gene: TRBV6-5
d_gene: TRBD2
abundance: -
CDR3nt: TGTGCCAGCAGTTACTCGACGGGGGGGGACAATGAGCAGTTCTTC
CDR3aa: CASSYSTGGDNEQFF

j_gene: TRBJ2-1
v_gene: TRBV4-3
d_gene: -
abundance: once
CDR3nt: TGCGCCAGCAGCCAAGCAGGGTCGAGGTACAATGAGCAGTTCTTC
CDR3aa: CASSQAGSRYNEQFF

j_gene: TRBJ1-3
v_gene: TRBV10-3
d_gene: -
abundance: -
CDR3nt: TGTGCCATCAGTGAGTCGACGAACCCTGGAAACACCATATATTTT
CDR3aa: CAISESTNPGNTIYF

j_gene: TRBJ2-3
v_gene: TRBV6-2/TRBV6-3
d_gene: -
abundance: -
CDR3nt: TGTGCCAGCAATTGGGGGACCAACACAGATACGCAGTATTTT
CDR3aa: CASNWGTNTDTQYF

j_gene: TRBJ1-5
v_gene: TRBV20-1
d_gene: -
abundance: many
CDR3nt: TGCAGTGCTAGAGAGGCAGGCCTCTACAATCAGCCCCAGCATTTT
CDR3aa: CSAREAGLYNQPQHF

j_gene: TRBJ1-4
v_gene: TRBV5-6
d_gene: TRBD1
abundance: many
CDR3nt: TGTGCCAGCACTATGACAGGGTCTAATGAAAAACTGTTTTTT
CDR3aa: CASTMTGSNEKLFF

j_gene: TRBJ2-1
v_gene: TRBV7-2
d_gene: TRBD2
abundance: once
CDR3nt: TGTGCCAGCAGCTTAGCTAGCGGGCGGAGCAATTTAGCGCAGTTCTTC
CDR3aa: CASSLASGRSNLAQFF

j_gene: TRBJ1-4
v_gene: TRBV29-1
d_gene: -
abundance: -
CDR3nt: TGCAGCGTTGAGCGTCGGACGGCTAATGAAAAACTGTTTTTT
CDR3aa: CSVERRTANEKLFF

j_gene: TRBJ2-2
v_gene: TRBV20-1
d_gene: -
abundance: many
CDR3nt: TGCAGTGCTAGATTGCCCCTGGGTACCGGGGAGCTGTTTTTT
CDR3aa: CSARLPLGTGELFF

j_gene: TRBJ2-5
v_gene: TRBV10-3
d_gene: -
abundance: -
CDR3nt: TGTGCCACCAGCCCCCCCAGTCAAGAGACCCAGTACTTC
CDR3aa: CATSPPSQETQYF

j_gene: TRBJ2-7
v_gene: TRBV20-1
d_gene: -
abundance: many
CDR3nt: TGCAGTGCTAGAGATCCCCTCCGAGGGAGCTCCTACGAGCAGTACTTC
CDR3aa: CSARDPLRGSSYEQYF

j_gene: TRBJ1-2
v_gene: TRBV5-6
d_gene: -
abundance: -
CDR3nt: TGTGCCAGCAGCTGGGCGGGGAAGTCCTATGGCTACACCTTC
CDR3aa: CASSWAGKSYGYTF

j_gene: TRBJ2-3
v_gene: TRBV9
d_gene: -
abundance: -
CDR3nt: TGTGCCAGCAGCGTAAATGGAGGGGGGGAGGCAGATACGCAGTATTTT
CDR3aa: CASSVNGGGEADTQYF

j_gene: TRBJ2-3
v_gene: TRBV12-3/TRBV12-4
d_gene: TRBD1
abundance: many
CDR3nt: TGTGCCAGCAGTTTGGGGACAGGGATAAATACGGATACGCAGTATTTT
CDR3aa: CASSLGTGINTDTQYF

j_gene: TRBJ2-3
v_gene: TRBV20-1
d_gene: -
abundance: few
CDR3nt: TGCAGTGGAGCGCGCACAGATACGCAGTATTTT
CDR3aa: CSGARTDTQYF

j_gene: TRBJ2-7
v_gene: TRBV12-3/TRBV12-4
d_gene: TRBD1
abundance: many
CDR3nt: TGTGCCAGCAGCAAGACAGGGCTCAGCTCCTACGAGCAGTACTTC
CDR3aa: CASSKTGLSSYEQYF

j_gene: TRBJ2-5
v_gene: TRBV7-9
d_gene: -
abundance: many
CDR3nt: TGTGCCAGCAGCCCCGTGTTAGACCTCACAGGGAAAGAGACCCAGTACTTC
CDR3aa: CASSPVLDLTGKETQYF

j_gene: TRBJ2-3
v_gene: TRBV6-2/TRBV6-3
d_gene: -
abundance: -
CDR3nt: TGTGCCAGCCTTCGTCCGTCCAGCAGCCCCACAGATACGCAGTATTTT
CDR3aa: CASLRPSSSPTDTQYF

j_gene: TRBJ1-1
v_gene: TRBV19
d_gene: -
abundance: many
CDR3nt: TGTGCCAGTAGTACCCAGATCAACACTGAAGCTTTCTTT
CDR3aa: CASSTQINTEAFF

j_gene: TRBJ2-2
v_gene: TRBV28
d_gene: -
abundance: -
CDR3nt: TGTGCCACTAAACTACAGGGCACCGGGGAGCTGTTTTTT
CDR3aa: CATKLQGTGELFF

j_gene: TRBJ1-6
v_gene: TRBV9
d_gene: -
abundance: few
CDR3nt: TGTGCCAGCAGCCCCTTCGACGCGGGGGGTTCACCCCTCCACTTT
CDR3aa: CASSPFDAGGSPLHF

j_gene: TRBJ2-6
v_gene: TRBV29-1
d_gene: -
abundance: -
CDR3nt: TGCAGCGTTGAAGGTGGGGTTGGGGCCAACGTCCTGACTTTC
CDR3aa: CSVEGGVGANVLTF

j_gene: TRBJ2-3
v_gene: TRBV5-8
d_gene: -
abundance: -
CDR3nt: TGTGCCAGGGGCCCCAGGGGTCCCACAGATACGCAGTATTTT
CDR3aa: CARGPRGPTDTQYF

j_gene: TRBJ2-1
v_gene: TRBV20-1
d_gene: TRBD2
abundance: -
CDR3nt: TGCAGTGCTACGCTCCCGGGGGGGCCAGCCTACAATGAGCAGTTCTTC
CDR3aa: CSATLPGGPAYNEQFF

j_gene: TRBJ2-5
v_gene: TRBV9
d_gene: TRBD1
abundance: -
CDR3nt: TGTGCCAGCAGCGCAGACAGGGGGCTCGGGGAGACCCAGTACTTC
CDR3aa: CASSADRGLGETQYF

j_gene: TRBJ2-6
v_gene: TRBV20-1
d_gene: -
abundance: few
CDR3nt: TGCAGTGCGCTAGGACAGACTGGGGCCAACGTCCTGACTTTC
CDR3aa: CSALGQTGANVLTF

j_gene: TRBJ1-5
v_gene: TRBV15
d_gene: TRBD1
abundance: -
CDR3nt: TGTGCCACCAGCAGAGGACAGGGATGGGGGAGCAATCAGCCCCAGCATTTT
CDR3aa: CATSRGQGWGSNQPQHF

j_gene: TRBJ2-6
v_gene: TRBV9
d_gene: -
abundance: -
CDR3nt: TGTGCCAGCAGCGTAGGCGGGAATTCTGGGGCCAACGTCCTGACTTTC
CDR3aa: CASSVGGNSGANVLTF

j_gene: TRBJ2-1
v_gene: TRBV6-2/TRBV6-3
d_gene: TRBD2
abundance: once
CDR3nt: TGTGCCAGCAAACTAGCGGTACGCTACAATGAGCAGTTCTTC
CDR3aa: CASKLAVRYNEQFF

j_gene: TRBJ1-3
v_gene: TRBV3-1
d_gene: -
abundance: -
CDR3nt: TGTGCCAGCAGCCCATCCAGGGTTTGGGCTGGAAACACCATATATTTT
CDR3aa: CASSPSRVWAGNTIYF

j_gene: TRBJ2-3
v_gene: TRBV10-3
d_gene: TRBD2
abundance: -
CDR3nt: TGTGCCGTCTTAGTACGACTAGCGGGGGGTAGAGATACGCAGTATTTT
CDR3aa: CAVLVRLAGGRDTQYF

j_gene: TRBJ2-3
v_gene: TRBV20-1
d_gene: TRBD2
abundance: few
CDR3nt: TGCAGTGCCAAGCGGGGGCCCACATTGTTAAATACGCAGTATTTT
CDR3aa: CSAKRGPTLLNTQYF

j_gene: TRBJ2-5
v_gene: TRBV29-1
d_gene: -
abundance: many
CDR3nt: TGCAGCGTTGTCCCCCAAGAGACCCAGTACTTC
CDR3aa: CSVVPQETQYF